This T cell receptor beta chain is from a study of T cell responses to AZD1222 COVID-19 vaccine. Study results and caveats: Clonal diversity may have been underestimated in mostly white British donors. An increase in Spike-specific TCR breadth and depth was observed after two AZD1222 doses. Reports say nearly half of spike-specific TCRs go after unmutated variant regions.

In regard to this clone: Its antigen is still unknown.

Assay: immunoSEQ multiplex PCR; the TCRdb copy retains only in-frame clones and omits some. The table shows about 130,000 clones, with 84% occurring only once. The clonotype comes from an adult in good health. The sequences come from peripheral blood, collected on day 0 of AZD1222 vaccination.

This CDR3 is CASSLASGQTYGYTF. The CDR3 bases are TGTGCCAGCAGCTTGGCCTCGGGACAGACCTATGGCTACACCTTC. The rearrangement joins TRBV5-4 to TRBJ1-2; 7 bases map to TRBD1. The CDR3 extends over 15 amino acids. Germline lookup yields CDR1 SGHNT and CDR2 YYREEE (reference sequence). The V gene end was trimmed by 0 bases and the J gene end by 4 bases; junction bases not matched to a gene: 6. Based on the CDR3 plus reference TRBV5-4 and TRBJ1-2, the full variable domain is ETGVTQSPTHLIKTRGQQVTLRCSSQSGHNTVSWYQQALGQGPQFIFQYYREEENGRGNFPPRFSGLQFPNYSSELNVNALELDDSALYLCASSLASGQTYGYTFGSGTRLTVV.